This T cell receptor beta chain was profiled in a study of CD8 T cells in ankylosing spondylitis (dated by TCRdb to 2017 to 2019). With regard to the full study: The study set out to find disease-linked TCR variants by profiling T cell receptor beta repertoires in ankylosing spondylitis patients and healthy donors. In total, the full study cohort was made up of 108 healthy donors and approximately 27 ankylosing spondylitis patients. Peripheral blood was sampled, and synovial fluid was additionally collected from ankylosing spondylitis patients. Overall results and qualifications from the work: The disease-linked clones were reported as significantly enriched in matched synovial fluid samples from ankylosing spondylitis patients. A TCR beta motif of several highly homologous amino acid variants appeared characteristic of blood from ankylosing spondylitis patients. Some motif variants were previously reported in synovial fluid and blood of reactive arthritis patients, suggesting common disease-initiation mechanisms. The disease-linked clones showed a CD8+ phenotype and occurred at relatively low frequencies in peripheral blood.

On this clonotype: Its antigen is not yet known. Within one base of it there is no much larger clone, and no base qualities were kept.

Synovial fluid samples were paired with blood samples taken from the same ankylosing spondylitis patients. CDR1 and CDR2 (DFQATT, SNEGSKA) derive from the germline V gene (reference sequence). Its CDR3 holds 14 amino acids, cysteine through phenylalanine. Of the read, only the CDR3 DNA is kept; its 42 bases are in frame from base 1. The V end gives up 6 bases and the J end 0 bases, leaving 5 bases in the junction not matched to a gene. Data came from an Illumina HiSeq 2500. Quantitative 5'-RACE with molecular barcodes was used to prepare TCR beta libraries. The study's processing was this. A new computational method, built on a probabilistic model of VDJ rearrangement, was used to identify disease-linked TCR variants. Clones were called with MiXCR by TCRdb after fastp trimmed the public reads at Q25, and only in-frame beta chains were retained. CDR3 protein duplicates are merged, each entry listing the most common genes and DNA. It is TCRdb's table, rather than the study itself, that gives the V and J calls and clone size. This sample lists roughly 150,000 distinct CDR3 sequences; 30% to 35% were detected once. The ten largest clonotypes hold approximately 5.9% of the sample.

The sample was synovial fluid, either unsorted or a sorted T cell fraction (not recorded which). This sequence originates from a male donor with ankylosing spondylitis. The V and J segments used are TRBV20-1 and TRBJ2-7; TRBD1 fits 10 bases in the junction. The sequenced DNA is TGCAGTGCCCAGACAGGGGGCAACTCCTACGAGCAGTACTTC. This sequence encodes CSAQTGGNSYEQYF.